This T cell receptor (beta chain) emerged from a study of shared clonotypes between healthy human individuals. Turning to the study itself: Aged between 18 and 49, the donors were a couple of women and a few men.

Sequencing used immunoSEQ multiplex PCR; TCRdb keeps in-frame clones, though not all of them. The profile shows hundreds of thousands of clones, roughly 72% of them singletons. The TCR comes from a woman aged 40 to 50 in good health. Some clones in this sample may be carry-over from other donors' samples. The sequenced material came from PBMCs.

As DNA, the CDR3 is TGTGCCAGCAGCATTACAGGGGAATATTACAATGAGCAGTTCTTC. As protein: CASSITGEYYNEQFF. The chain uses TRBV28 and TRBJ2-1; 7 bases match TRBD1. Germline CDR1 is MDHEN and CDR2 is SYDVKM. Trimming at V came to 6 bases and at J to 4 bases, leaving 9 bases not matched to a gene. The CDR3 consists of 15 residues.